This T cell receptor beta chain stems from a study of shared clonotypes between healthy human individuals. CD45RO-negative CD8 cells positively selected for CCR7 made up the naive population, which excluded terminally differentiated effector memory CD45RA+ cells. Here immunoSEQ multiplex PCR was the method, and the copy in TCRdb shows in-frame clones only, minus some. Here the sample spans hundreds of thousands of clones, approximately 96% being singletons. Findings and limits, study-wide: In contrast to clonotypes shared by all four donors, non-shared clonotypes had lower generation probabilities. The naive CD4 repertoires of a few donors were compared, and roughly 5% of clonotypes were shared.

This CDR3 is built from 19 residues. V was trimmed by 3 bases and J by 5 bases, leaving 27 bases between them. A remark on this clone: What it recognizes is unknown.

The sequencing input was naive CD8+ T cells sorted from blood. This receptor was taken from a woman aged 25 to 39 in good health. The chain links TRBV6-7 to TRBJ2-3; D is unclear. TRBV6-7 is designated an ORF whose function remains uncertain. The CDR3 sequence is CASSYHSRRGRVLEDTQYF. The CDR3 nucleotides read TGTGCCAGCAGTTATCACTCGAGACGAGGACGAGTTCTGGAAGATACGCAGTATTTT.